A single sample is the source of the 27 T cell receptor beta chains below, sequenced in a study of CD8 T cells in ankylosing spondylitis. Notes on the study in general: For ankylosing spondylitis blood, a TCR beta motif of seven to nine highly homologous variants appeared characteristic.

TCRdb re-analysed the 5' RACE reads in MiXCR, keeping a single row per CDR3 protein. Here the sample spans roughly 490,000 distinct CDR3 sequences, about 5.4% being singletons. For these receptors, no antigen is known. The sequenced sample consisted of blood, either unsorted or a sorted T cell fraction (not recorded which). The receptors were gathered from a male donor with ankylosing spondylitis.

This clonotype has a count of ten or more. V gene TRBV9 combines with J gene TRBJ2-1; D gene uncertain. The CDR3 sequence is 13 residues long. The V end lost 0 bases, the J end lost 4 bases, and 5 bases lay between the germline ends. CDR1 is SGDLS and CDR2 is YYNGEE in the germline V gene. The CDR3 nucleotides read TGTGCCAGCAGCGTAGGGCGGTACAATGAGCAGTTCTTC. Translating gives CASSVGRYNEQFF.

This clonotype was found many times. CDR3 DNA sequence: TGTGCCAGCAGCGCGCTAGACCAAGAGACCCAGTACTTC. This sequence encodes CASSALDQETQYF. The J gene is TRBJ2-5, the V gene TRBV9; D uncertain. Germline lookup yields CDR1 SGDLS and CDR2 YYNGEE. V shed 3 bases and J shed 0 bases, with 6 bases lying between them. The CDR3 sequence is 13 residues long.

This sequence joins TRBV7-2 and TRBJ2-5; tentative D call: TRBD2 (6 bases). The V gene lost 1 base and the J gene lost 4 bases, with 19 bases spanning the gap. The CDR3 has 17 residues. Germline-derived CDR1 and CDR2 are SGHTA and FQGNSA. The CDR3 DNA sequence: TGTGCCAGCAGCTTAGTAGGTAGCGGCTGGCCGGGAGAGACCCAGTACTTC. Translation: CASSLVGSGWPGETQYF.

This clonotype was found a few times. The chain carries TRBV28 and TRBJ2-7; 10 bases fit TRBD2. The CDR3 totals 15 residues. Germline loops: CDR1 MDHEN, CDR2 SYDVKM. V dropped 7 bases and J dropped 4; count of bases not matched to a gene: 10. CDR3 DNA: TGTGCCAGCATCGGGTCGCTAGCGGGAGTATACGAGCAGTACTTC. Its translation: CASIGSLAGVYEQYF.

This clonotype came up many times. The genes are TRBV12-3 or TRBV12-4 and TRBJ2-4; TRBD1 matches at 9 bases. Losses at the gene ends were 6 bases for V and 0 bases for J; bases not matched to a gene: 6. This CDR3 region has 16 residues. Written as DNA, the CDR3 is TGTGCCAGCAGCCTAGGACAGGGGCGAGCCAAAAACATTCAGTACTTC. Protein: CASSLGQGRAKNIQYF.

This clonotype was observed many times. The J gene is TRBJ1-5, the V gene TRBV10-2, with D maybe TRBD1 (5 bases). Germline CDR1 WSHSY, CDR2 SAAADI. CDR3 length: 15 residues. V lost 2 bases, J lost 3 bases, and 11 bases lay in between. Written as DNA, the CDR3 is TGCGCCAGCAGTGAGGCAGGGCAGACCAATCAGCCCCAGCATTTT. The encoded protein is CASSEAGQTNQPQHF.

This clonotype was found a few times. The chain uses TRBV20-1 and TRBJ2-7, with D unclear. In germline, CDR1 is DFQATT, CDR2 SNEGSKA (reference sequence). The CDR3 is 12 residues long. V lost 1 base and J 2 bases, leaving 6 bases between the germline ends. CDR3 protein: CSARGWPYEQYF. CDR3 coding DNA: TGCAGTGCTAGAGGGTGGCCCTACGAGCAGTACTTC.

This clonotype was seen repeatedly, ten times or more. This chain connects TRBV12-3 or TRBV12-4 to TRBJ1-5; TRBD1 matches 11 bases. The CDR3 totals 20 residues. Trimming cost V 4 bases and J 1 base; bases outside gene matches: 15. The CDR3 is CASSYISGTGGYTSNQPQHF. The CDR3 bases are TGTGCCAGCAGTTATATCTCGGGGACAGGGGGATATACGAGCAATCAGCCCCAGCATTTT.

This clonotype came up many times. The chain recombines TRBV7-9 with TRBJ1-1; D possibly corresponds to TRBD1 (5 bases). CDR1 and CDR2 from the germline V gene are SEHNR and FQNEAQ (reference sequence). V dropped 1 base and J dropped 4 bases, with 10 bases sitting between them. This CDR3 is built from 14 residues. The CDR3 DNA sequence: TGTGCCAGCAGCTTAGATTCCGGGGCCACTGAAGCTTTCTTT. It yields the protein CASSLDSGATEAFF.

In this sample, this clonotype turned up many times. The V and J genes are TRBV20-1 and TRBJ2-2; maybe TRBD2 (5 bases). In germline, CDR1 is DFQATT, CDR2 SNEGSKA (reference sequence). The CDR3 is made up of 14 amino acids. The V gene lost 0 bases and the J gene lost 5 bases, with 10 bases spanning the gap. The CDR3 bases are TGCAGTGCTAGAGATCAACGCGGGACCGGGGAGCTGTTTTTT. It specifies CSARDQRGTGELFF.

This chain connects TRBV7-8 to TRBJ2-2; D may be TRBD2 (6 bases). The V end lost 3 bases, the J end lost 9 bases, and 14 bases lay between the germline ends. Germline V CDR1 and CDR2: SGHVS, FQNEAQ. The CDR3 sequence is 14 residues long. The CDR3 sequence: CASSLIEGRRELFF. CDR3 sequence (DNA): TGTGCCAGCAGCTTGATTGAGGGGAGGAGGGAGCTGTTTTTT.

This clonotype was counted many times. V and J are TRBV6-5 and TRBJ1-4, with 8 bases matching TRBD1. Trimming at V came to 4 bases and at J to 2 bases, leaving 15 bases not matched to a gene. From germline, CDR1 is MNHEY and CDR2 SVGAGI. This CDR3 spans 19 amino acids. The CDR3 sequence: CASSFFPGQDGSTNEKLFF. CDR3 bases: TGTGCCAGCAGTTTCTTTCCGGGACAGGATGGATCCACTAATGAAAAACTGTTTTTT.

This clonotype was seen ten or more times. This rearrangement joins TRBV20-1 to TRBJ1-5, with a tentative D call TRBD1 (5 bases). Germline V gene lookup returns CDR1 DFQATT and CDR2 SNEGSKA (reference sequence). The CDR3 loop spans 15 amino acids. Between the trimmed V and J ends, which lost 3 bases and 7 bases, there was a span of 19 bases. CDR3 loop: CSASGHPQGEQPQHF. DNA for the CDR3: TGCAGTGCTAGCGGTCATCCCCAGGGAGAGCAGCCCCAGCATTTT.

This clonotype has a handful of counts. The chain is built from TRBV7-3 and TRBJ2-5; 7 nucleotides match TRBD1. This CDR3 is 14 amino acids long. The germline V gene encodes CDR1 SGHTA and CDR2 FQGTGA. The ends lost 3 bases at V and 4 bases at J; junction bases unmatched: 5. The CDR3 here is CASSLTGLGETQYF. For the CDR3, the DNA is TGTGCCAGCAGCTTGACAGGGCTCGGAGAGACCCAGTACTTC.

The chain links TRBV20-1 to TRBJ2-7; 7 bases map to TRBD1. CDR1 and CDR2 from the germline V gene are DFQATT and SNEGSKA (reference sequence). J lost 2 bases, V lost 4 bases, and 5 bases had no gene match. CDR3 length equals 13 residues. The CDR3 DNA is TGCAGTGCTACTCGGGACAGCCCCTACGAGCAGTACTTC. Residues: CSATRDSPYEQYF.

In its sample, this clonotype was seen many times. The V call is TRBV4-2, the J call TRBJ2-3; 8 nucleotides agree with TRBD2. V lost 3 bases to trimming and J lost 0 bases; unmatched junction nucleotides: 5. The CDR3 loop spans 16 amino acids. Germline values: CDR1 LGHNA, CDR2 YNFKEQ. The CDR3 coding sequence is TGTGCCAGCAGCCAGTTAGCGGGGCCGAGCACAGATACGCAGTATTTT. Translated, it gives CASSQLAGPSTDTQYF.

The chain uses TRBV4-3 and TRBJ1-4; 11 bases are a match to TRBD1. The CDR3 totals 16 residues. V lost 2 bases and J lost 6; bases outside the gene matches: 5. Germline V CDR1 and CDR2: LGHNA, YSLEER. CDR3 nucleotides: TGCGCCAGCAGCCAACCCCCGGGACAGGGGGATGAAAAACTGTTTTTT. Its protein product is CASSQPPGQGDEKLFF.

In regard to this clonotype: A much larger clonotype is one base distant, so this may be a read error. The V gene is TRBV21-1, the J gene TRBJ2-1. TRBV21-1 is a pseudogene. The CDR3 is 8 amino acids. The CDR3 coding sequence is TGTGCCAGCAGGGAGCAGTTCTTC. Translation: CASREQFF.

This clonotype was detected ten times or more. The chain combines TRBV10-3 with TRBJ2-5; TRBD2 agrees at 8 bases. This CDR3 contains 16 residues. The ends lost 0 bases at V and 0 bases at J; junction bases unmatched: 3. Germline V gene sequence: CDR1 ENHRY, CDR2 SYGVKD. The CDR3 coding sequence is TGTGCCATCAGTGAGTCGACGGGAGGGTACCAAGAGACCCAGTACTTC. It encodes CAISESTGGYQETQYF.

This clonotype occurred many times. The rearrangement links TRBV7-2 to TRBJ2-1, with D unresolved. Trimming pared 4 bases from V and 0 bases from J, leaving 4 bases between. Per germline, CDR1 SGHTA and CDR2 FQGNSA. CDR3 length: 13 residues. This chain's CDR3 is CASSSNSYNEQFF. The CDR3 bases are TGTGCCAGCAGCTCTAACTCCTACAATGAGCAGTTCTTC. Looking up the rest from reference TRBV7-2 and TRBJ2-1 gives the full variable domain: GAGVSQSPSNKVTEKGKDVELRCDPISGHTALYWYRQSLGQGLEFLIYFQGNSAPDKSGLPSDRFSAERTGGSVSTLTIQRTQQEDSAVYLCASSSNSYNEQFFGPGTRLTVL.

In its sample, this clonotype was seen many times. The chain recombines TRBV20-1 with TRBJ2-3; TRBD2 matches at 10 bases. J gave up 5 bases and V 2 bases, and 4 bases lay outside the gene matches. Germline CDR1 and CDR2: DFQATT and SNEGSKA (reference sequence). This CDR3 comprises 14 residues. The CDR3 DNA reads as TGCAGTGCTAGAACTAGCGGGGACTTAGATACGCAGTATTTT. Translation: CSARTSGDLDTQYF.

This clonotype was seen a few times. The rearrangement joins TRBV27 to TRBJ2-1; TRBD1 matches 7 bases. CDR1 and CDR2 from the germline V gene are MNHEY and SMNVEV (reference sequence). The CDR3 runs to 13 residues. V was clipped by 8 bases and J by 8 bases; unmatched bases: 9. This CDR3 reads CASGTNQGDEQFF. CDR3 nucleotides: TGTGCCAGCGGAACCAATCAGGGGGATGAGCAGTTCTTC.

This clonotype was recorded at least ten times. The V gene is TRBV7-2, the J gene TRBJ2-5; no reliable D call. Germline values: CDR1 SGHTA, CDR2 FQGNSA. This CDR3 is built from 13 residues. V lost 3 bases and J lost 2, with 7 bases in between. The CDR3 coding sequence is TGTGCCAGCAGCTTTGACTCACAAGAGACCCAGTACTTC. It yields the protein CASSFDSQETQYF. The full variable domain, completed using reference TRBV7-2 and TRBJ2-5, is GAGVSQSPSNKVTEKGKDVELRCDPISGHTALYWYRQSLGQGLEFLIYFQGNSAPDKSGLPSDRFSAERTGGSVSTLTIQRTQQEDSAVYLCASSFDSQETQYFGPGTRLLVL.

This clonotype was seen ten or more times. This CDR3 is CASSLGLAGETYEQYF. In DNA, the CDR3 is TGCGCCAGCAGCTTGGGACTAGCGGGGGAGACCTACGAGCAGTACTTC. The chain has TRBV5-1 and TRBJ2-7; TRBD2 aligns across 12 bases. The CDR3 sequence is 16 residues long. V was clipped by 0 bases and J by 2 bases; unmatched bases: 3. Germline CDR1 is SGHRS and CDR2 is YFSETQ.

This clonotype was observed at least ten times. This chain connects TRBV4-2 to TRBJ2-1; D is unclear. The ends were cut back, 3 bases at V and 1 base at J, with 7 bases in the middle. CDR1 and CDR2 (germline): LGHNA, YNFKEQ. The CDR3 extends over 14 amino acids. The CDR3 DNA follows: TGTGCCAGCAGCCAGCCTCCATCCTACAATGAGCAGTTCTTC. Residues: CASSQPPSYNEQFF.

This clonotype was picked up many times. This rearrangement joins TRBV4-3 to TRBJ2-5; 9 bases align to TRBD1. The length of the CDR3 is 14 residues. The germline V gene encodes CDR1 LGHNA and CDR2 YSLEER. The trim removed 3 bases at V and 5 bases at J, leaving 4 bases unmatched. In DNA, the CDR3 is TGCGCCAGCAGCCACACAGGGGGCAGGGAGACCCAGTACTTC. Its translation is CASSHTGGRETQYF.

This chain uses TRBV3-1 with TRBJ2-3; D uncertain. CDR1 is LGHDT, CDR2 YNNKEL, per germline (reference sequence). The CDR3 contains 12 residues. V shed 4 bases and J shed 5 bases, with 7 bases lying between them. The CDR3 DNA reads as TGTGCCAGCAGCCCACTGGAAGATACGCAGTATTTT. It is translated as CASSPLEDTQYF.